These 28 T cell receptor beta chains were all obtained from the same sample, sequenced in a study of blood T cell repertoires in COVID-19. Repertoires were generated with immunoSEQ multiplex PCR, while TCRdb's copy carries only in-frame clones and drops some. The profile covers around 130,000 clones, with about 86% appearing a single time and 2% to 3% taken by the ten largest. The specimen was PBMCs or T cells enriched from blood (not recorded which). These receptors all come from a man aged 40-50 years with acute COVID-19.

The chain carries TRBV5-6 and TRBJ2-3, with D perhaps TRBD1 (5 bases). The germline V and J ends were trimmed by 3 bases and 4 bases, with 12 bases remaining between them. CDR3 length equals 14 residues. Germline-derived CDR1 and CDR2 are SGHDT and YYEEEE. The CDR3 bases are TGTGCCAGCAGCTCCCAGGGTTCTTCAGATACGCAGTATTTT. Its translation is CASSSQGSSDTQYF.

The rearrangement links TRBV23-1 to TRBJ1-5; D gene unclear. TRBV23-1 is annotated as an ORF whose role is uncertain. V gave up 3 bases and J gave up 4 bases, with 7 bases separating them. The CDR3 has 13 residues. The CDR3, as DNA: TGCGCCAGCAGTCAGTCCTTAAATCAGCCCCAGCATTTT. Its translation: CASSQSLNQPQHF.

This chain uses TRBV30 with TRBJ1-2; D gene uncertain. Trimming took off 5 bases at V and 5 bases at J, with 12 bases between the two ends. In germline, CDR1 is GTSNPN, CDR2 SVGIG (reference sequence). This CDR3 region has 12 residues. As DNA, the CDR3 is TGTGCCTGGGCGGGAGGTTCGTATGGCTACACCTTC. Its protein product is CAWAGGSYGYTF.

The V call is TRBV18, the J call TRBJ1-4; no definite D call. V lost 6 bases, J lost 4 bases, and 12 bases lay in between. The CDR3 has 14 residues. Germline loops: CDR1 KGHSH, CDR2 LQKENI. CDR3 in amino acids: CASSQEFDNEKLFF. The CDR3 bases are TGTGCCAGCTCGCAGGAATTCGATAATGAAAAACTGTTTTTT.

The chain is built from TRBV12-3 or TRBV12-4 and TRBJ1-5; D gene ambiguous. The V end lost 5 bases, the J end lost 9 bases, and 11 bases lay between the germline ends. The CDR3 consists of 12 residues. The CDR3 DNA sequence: TGTGCCAGCAGTCGAGGACTCCCGCCCCAGCATTTT. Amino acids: CASSRGLPPQHF.

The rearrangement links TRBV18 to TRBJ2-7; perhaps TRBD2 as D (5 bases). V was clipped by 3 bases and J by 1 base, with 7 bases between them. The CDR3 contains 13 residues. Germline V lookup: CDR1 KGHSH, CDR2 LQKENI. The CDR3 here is CASSPGVSYEQYF. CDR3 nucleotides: TGTGCCAGCTCACCGGGAGTTTCCTACGAGCAGTACTTC.

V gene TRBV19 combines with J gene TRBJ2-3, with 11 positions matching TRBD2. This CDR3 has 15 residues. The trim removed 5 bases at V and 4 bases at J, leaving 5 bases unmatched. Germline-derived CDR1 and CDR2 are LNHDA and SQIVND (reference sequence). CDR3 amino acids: CASSPLAGGADTQYF. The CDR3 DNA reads TGTGCCAGTAGTCCTCTAGCGGGAGGCGCAGATACGCAGTATTTT.

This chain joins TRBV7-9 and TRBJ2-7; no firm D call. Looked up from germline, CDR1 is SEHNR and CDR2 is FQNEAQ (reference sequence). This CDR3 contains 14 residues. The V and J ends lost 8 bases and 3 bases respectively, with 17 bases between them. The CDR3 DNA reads TGTGCCAGCTCCTTTGGGCAGCTACTCTACGAGCAGTACTTC. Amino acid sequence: CASSFGQLLYEQYF.

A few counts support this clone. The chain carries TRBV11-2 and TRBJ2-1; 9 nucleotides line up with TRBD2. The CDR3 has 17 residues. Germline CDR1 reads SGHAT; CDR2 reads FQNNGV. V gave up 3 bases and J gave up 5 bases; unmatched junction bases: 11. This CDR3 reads CASSLMVAGGPHNEQFF. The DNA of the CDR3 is TGTGCCAGCAGCTTGATGGTGGCGGGAGGGCCGCACAATGAGCAGTTCTTC.

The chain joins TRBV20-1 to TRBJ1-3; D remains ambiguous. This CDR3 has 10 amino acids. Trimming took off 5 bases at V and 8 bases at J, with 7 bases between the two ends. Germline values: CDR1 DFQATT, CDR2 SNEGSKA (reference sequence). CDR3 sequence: CSAEGDTIYF. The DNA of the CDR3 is TGCAGTGCTGAGGGAGACACCATATATTTT.

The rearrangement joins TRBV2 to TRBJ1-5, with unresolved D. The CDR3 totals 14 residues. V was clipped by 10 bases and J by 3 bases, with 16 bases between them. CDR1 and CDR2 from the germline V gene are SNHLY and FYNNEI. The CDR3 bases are TGTGCCACACAGTCTGGGTTACTCAATCAGCCCCAGCATTTT. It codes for CATQSGLLNQPQHF. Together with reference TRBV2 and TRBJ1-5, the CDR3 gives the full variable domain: EPEVTQTPSHQVTQMGQEVILRCVPISNHLYFYWYRQILGQKVEFLVSFYNNEISEKSEIFDDQFSVERPDGSNFTLKIRSTKLEDSAMYFCATQSGLLNQPQHFGDGTRLSIL.

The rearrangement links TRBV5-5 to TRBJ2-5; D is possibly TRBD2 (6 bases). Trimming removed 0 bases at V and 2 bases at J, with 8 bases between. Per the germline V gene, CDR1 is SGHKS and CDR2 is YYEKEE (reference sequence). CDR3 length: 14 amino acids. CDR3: CASSLAGGQETQYF. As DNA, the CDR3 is TGTGCCAGCAGCTTGGCTGGGGGGCAAGAGACCCAGTACTTC.

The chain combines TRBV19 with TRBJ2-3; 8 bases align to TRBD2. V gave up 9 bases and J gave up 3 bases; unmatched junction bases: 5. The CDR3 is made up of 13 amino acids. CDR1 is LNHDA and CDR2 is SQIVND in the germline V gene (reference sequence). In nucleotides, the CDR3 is TGTGCCAGGCAGACTAGCGTTACAGATACGCAGTATTTT. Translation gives CARQTSVTDTQYF.

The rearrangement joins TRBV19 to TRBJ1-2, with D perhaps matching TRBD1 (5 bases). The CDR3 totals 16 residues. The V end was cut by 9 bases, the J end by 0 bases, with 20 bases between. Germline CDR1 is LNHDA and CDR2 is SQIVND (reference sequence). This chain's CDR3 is CASQGLANVPNYGYTF. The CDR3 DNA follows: TGTGCCAGCCAGGGATTAGCCAACGTCCCTAACTATGGCTACACCTTC.

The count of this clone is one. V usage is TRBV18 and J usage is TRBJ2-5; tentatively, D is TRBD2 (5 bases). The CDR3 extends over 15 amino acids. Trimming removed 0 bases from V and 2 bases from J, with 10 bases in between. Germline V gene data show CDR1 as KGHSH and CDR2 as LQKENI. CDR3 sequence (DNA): TGTGCCAGCTCACCACCGGCTAGCTCTCAAGAGACCCAGTACTTC. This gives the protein CASSPPASSQETQYF.

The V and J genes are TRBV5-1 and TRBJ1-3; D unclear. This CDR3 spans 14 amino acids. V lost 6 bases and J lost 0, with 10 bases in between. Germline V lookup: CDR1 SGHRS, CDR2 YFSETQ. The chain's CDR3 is CASTTGVSGNTIYF. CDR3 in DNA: TGCGCCAGCACTACCGGGGTCTCTGGAAACACCATATATTTT.

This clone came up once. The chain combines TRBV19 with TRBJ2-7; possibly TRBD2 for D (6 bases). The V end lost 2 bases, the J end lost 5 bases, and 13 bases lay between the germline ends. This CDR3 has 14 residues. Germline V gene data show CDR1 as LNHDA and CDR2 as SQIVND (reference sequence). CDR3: CASSIRRESNEQYF. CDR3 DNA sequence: TGTGCCAGTAGTATACGACGGGAGAGCAACGAGCAGTACTTC.

CDR3 sequence reads: CAWSQGGTEAFF. In nucleotides, the CDR3 is TGTGCCTGGAGTCAGGGGGGAACTGAAGCTTTCTTT. The V and J genes are TRBV30 and TRBJ1-1, with 7 bases aligning to TRBD1. This CDR3 spans 12 amino acids. With V trimmed by 2 bases and J by 5 bases, 2 bases remained unmatched. Germline CDR1 and CDR2: GTSNPN and SVGIG (reference sequence).

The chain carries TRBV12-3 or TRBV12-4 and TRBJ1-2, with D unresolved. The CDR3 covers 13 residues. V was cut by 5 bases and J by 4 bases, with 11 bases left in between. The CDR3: CASSRGFGYGYTF. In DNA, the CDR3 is TGTGCCAGCAGTCGGGGTTTTGGCTATGGCTACACCTTC.

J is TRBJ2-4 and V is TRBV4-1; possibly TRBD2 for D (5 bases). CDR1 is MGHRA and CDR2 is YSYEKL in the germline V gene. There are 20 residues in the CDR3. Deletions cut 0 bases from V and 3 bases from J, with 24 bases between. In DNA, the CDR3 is TGCGCCAGCAGCCAAGATCATTGGGGAACGGGGAAGGTGGGCAAAAACATTCAGTACTTC. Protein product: CASSQDHWGTGKVGKNIQYF.

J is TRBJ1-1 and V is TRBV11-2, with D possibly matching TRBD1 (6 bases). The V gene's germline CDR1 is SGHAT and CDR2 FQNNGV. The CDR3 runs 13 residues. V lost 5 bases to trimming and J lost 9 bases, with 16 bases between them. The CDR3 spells CASSQGTSTKAFF. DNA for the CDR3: TGTGCCAGCAGCCAGGGGACATCTACTAAAGCTTTCTTT. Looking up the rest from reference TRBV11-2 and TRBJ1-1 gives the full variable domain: EAGVAQSPRYKIIEKRQSVAFWCNPISGHATLYWYQQILGQGPKLLIQFQNNGVVDDSQLPKDRFSAERLKGVDSTLKIQPAKLEDSAVYLCASSQGTSTKAFFGQGTRLTVV.

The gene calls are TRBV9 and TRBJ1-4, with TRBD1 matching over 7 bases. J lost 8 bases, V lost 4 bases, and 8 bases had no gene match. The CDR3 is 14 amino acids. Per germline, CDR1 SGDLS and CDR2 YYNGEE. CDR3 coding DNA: TGTGCCAGCAGCAGACGACAGGGAGGCGAAAAACTGTTTTTT. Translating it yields CASSRRQGGEKLFF. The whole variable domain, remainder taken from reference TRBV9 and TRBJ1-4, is DSGVTQTPKHLITATGQRVTLRCSPRSGDLSVYWYQQSLDQGLQFLIQYYNGEERAKGNILERFSAQQFPDLHSELNLSSLELGDSALYFCASSRRQGGEKLFFGSGTQLSVL.

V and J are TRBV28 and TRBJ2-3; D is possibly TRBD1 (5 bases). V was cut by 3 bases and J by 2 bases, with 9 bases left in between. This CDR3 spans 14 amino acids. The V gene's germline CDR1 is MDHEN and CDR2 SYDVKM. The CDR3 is CASSFPGITDTQYF. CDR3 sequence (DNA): TGTGCCAGCAGTTTTCCAGGGATCACAGATACGCAGTATTTT.

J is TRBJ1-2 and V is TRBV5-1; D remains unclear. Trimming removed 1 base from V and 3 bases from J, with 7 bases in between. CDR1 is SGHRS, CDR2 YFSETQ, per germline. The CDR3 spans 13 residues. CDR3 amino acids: CASSLHQDYGYTF. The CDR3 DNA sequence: TGCGCCAGCAGCTTGCATCAGGACTATGGCTACACCTTC.

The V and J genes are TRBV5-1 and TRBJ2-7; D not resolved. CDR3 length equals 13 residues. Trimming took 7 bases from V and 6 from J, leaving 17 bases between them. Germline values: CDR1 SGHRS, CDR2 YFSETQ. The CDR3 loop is CASPRLARFEQYF. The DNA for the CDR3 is TGCGCCAGCCCAAGACTTGCTCGGTTCGAGCAGTACTTC.

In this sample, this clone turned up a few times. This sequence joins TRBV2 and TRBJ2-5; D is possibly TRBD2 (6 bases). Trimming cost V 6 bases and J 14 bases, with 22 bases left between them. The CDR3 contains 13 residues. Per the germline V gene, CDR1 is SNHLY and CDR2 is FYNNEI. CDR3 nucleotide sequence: TGTGCCAGCAGCCCCCTTGCGAGCGGGTTTCCATACTTC. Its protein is CASSPLASGFPYF.

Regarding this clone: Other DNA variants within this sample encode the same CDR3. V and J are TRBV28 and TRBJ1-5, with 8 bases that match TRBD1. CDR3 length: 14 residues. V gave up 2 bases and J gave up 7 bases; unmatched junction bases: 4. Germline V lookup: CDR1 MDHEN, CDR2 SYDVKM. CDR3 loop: CASSLGQGRQPQHF. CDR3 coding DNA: TGTGCCAGCAGTTTAGGACAGGGTCGGCAGCCCCAGCATTTT.

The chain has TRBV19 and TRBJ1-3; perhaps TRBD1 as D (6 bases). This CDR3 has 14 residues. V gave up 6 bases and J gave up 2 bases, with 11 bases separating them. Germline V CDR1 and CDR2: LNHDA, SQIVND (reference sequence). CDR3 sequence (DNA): TGTGCCAGTAGACTCAGGGGAACTGGAAACACCATATATTTT. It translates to CASRLRGTGNTIYF.